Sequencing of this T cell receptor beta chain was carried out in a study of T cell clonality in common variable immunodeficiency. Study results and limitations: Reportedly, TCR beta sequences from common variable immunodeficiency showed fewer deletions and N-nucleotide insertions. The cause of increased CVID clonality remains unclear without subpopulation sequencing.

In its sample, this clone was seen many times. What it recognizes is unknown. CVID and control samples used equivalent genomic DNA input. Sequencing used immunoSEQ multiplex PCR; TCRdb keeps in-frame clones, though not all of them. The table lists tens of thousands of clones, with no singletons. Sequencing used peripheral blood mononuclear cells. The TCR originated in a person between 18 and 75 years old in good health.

This chain's CDR3 is CASSRSPGGLGGTEAFF. The DNA read from the CDR3 is TGTGCCAGCAGTCGTTCCCCAGGGGGGCTCGGAGGTACTGAA. The chain couples TRBV27 to TRBJ1-1; TRBD1 agrees at 7 bases. With the read ending 3 residues before the CDR3 end, the germline J gene is used to fill in that end. CDR1 MNHEY and CDR2 SMNVEV come from the germline V gene (reference sequence). Trimming removed 5 bases from V and 5 bases from J; junction bases left unmatched: 17. CDR3 size: 17 residues.